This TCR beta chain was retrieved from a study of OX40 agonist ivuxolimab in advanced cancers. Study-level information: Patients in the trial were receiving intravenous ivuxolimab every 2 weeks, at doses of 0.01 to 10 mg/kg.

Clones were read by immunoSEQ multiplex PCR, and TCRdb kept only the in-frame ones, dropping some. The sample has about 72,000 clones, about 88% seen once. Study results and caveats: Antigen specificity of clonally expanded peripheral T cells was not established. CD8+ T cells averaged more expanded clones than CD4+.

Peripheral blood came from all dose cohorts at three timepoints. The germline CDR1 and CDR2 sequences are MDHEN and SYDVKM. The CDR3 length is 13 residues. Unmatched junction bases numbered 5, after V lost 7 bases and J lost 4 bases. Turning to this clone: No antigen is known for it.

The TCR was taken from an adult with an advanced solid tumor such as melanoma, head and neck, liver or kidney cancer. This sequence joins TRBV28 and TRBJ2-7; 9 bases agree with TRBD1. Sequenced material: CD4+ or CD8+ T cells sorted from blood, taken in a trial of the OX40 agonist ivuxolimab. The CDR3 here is CASKGQGRYEQYF. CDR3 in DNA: TGTGCCAGCAAGGGACAGGGAAGGTACGAGCAGTACTTC.